The 4 T cell receptor beta chains given below trace back to one sample, sequenced in a study of T cells after yellow fever vaccination. TCRdb redid the calling of the 5' RACE reads with MiXCR, one entry per CDR3 protein. The sample shows roughly 310,000 distinct CDR3 sequences, around 3.9% of them seen only once. This specimen consisted of PBMCs, obtained on the day of the yellow fever booster vaccination. The receptors were gathered from a man aged 18 to 30 who received the YFV17D yellow fever vaccine.

Comments on this clonotype: This sequence may be a read error, since a much larger clone differs from it by one base. J is TRBJ2-1 and V is TRBV20-1; 7 bases map to TRBD2. Germline loops: CDR1 DFQATT, CDR2 SNEGSKA (reference sequence). CDR3 length: 15 residues. V lost 2 bases to trimming and J lost 9 bases; unmatched junction nucleotides: 13. The CDR3 here is CSARFSYRGVTEQFF. Written as DNA, the CDR3 is TGCAGTGCTAGATTCTCCTACCGGGGGGTGACTGAGCAGTTCTTC.

This clonotype was detected ten times or more. The chain recombines TRBV9 with TRBJ2-5, with D perhaps given as TRBD1 or TRBD2 (6 bases each). V lost 6 bases and J lost 5, with 20 bases in between. From germline, CDR1 is SGDLS and CDR2 YYNGEE. The CDR3 contains 15 residues. In DNA form, the CDR3 reads TGTGCCAGCAAAAGGGGGGCTAGCCCAAGCGAGACCCAGTACTTC. This codes for CASKRGASPSETQYF.

This clonotype was seen ten or more times. This chain uses TRBV7-9 with TRBJ2-3; 8 bases agree with TRBD1. V lost 4 bases and J lost 10; bases outside the gene matches: 10. Germline CDR1 SEHNR, CDR2 FQNEAQ (reference sequence). This CDR3 contains 14 residues. CDR3 sequence reads: CASSSRQGHGPQYF. The CDR3 coding sequence is TGTGCCAGCAGCTCCAGACAGGGGCACGGTCCGCAGTATTTT.

This clonotype appeared a few times. V is TRBV30 and J is TRBJ2-7; TRBD2 is a possible D gene (5 bases). The CDR3 extends over 12 amino acids. Trimming left V 1 base short and J 5 bases short, with 9 bases between. The V gene's germline CDR1 is GTSNPN and CDR2 SVGIG (reference sequence). CDR3 DNA: TGTGCCTGGAGTGCACAGCGGAACGAGCAGTACTTC. Translated: CAWSAQRNEQYF.